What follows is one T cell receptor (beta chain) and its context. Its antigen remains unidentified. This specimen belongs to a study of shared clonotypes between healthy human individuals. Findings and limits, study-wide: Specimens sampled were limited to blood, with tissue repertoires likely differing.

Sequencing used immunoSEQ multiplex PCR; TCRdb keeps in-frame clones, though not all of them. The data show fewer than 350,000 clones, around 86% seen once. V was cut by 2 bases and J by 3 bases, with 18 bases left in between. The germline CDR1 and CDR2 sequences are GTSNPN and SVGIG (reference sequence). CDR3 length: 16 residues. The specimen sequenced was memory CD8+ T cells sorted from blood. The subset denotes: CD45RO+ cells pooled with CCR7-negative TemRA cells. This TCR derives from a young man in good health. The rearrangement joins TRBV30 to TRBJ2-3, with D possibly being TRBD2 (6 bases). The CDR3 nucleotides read TGTGCCTGGAGTTTAGGAAGGGACTTGAGGACAGATACGCAGTATTTT. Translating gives CAWSLGRDLRTDTQYF.